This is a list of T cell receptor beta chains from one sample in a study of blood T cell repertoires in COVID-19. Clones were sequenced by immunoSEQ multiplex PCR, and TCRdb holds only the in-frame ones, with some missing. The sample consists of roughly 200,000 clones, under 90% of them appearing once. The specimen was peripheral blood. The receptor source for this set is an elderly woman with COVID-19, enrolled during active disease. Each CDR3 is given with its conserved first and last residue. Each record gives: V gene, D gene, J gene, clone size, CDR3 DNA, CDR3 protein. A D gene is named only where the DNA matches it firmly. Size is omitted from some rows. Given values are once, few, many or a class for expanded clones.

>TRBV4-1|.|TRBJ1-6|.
TGCGCCAGCGCCCAGGCGTTTAATTCACCCCTCCACTTT
CASAQAFNSPLHF
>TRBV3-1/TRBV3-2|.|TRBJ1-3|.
TGTGCCAGCACCCGGAGGCAGGGGTCAACCTCTGGAAACACCATATATTTT
CASTRRQGSTSGNTIYF
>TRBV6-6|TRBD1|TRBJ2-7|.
TGTGCCAGCATTCCAAGCCGGGACAGGGTGGGCGAGCAGTACTTC
CASIPSRDRVGEQYF
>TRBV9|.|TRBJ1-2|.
TGTGCCAGCAGCCCACAGAGCCAAAACTATGGCTACACCTTC
CASSPQSQNYGYTF
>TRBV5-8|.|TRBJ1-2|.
TGTGCCAGCAGCTTTGGGGGCCATAACTATGGCTACACCTTC
CASSFGGHNYGYTF
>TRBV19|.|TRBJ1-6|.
TGTGCCAGTAATTCCAGGGAAATGAGGTCACCCCTCCACTTT
CASNSREMRSPLHF
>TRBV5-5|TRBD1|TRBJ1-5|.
TGTGCCAGCAGCTTGGACAGGGGGACACAGCCCCAGCATTTT
CASSLDRGTQPQHF
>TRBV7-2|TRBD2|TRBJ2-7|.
TGTGCCAGCAGCTCGACTAGCGGGGGTGTTTACGAGCAGTACTTC
CASSSTSGGVYEQYF
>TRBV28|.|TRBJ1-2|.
TGTGCCAGCAGTTTGCTAAATCCAGGGTCTGGTGGCTACACCTTC
CASSLLNPGSGGYTF
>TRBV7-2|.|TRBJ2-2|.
TGTGCCAGCAGCTTATTAACTCGAGGGGAGCTGTTTTTT
CASSLLTRGELFF
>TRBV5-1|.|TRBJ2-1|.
TGCGCCAGCAGCCAACAGGGAAGCTCCTACAATGAGCAGTTCTTC
CASSQQGSSYNEQFF
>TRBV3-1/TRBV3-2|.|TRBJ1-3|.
TGTGCCAGCAGCCTGACTCCCGTCGGGAACACCATATATTTT
CASSLTPVGNTIYF
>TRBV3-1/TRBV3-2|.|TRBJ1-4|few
TGTGCCAGCAGCACAGAACAGGGTGGTGAAAAACTGTTTTTT
CASSTEQGGEKLFF
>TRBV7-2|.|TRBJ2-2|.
TGTGCCAGCAGCTTAATGCTGAGCACCGGGGAGCTGTTTTTT
CASSLMLSTGELFF
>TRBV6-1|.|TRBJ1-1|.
TGTGCCAGCAGTGAGCGGAACACTGAAGCTTTCTTT
CASSERNTEAFF
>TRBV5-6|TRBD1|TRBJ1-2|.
TGTGCCAGCAGCTGGATGTGGGACAGGCGCACCTTTTCTATGGGCTACACCTTC
CASSWMWDRRTFSMGYTF
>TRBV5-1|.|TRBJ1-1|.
TGCGCCAGCAGTTCACAGGGTCACACTGAAGCTTTCTTT
CASSSQGHTEAFF
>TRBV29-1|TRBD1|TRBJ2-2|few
TGCAGCGCCGACAGGGTAGGGAACACCGGGGAGCTGTTTTTT
CSADRVGNTGELFF
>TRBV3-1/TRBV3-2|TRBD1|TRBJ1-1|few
TGTGCCAGCAGCGCCGACAGGGTAGCTGAAGCTTTCTTT
CASSADRVAEAFF
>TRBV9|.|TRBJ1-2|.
TGTGCCAGCAGCCCCCGTGCGGGGAACTATGGCTACACCTTC
CASSPRAGNYGYTF
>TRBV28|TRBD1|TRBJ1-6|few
TGTGCCAGCAGTCCCGGGACAGCAAATTCACCCCTCCACTTT
CASSPGTANSPLHF
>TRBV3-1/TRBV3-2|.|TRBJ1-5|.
TGTGCCAGCAGCCAAGTAGGGGCCCCCGGGCCCCAGCATTTT
CASSQVGAPGPQHF
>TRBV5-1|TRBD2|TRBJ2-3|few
TGCGCCAGCAGCTTGGCTAGCGGGGGGACCGGGGCAGATACGCAGTATTTT
CASSLASGGTGADTQYF
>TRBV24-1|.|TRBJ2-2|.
TGTGCCACCAGTGAGGGGGGGCTGGCCGGGGAGCTGTTTTTT
CATSEGGLAGELFF
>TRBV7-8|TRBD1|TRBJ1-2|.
TGTGCCAGCAGCATCAGAGCGGGACAGGACGGGTCTGGCTACACCTTC
CASSIRAGQDGSGYTF
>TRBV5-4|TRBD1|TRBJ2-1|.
TGTGCCAGCAGCGCCTCCGGGACAGGGAACTACAATGAGCAGTTCTTC
CASSASGTGNYNEQFF
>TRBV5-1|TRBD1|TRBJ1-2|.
TGCGCCAGCAGCTTACTTCTGGACAGGTTTAACTATGGCTACACCTTC
CASSLLLDRFNYGYTF
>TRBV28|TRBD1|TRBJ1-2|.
TGTGCCGGAGGGGGACAGGGGGCGGCGGGCTACACCTTC
CAGGGQGAAGYTF
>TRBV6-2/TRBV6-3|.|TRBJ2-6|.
TGTGCCAGCAGTAGTGGGCTCTTCTCTGGGGCCAACGTCCTGACTTTC
CASSSGLFSGANVLTF
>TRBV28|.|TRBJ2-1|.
TGTGCCAGCAGTTTGGGAGGTGTTAGCTCCTACAATGAGCAGTTCTTC
CASSLGGVSSYNEQFF
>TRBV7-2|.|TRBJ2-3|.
TGTGCCAGCAGCTTAGGAGGTGTTAGCGGAAATACGCAGTATTTT
CASSLGGVSGNTQYF
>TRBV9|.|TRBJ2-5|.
TGTGCCAGCAGCGTCCAAGCAGGGTCTCAAGAGACCCAGTACTTC
CASSVQAGSQETQYF
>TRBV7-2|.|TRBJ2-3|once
TGTGCCAGCAGCTTAGTGGCCGGGACAAGCACAGATACGCAGTATTTT
CASSLVAGTSTDTQYF
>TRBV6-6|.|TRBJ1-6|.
TGTGCCAGCAGTGGACGCGAGGGTCGCCGGGCCCTCCACTTT
CASSGREGRRALHF
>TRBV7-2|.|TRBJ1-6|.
TGTGCCAGCAGCCCCTCCTATCTACCCCTCCACTTT
CASSPSYLPLHF
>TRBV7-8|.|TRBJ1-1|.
TGTGCCAGCAGCAAGAACAGGGATTTCATGAACACTGAAGCTTTCTTT
CASSKNRDFMNTEAFF
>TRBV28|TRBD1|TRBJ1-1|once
TGTGCCAGCAGTTTTTTCCGACGGGACAGAGGGGTAAACACTGAAGCTTTCTTT
CASSFFRRDRGVNTEAFF
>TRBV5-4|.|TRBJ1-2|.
TGTGCCAGCAGCTCGGTGGGGCAGAACTATGGCTACACCTTC
CASSSVGQNYGYTF
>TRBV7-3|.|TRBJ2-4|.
TGTGCCAGCAGCTTAAGGGCGTCTGACATTCAGTACTTC
CASSLRASDIQYF
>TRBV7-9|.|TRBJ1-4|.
TGTGCCAGCAGCATAAGGACTGATTATAATGAAAAACTGTTTTTT
CASSIRTDYNEKLFF
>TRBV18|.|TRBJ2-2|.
TGTGCCAGCTCACCACCTGCACAGACCGGGGAGCTGTTTTTT
CASSPPAQTGELFF
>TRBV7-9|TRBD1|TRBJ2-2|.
TGTGCCAGCACCTCGACAGGGGTTACCGGGGAGCTGTTTTTT
CASTSTGVTGELFF
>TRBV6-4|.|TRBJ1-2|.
TGTGCCAGCAGTCCGGAGGTGGGGGGCTATGGCTACACCTTC
CASSPEVGGYGYTF
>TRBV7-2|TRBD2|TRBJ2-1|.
TGTGCCAGCAGCCGGCGGGGGGGATTATCCTACAATGAGCAGTTCTTC
CASSRRGGLSYNEQFF
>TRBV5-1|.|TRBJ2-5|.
TGCGCCAGCAGGCTCCTCCTCGGAGAGACCCAGTACTTC
CASRLLLGETQYF
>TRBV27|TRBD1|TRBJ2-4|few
TGTGCCAGCAGTTCACAGGGGGCAAACATTCAGTACTTC
CASSSQGANIQYF
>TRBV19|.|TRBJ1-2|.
TGTGCCAGTAGTCCAGGGTTCCTATATGGCTACACCTTC
CASSPGFLYGYTF
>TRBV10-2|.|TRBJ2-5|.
TGCGCCAGCACCGGAGGGGTAGACTTTCCCCAGTACTTC
CASTGGVDFPQYF
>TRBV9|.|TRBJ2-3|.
TGTGCCAGCAGCCCCGGTTCGCATGCCACAGATACGCAGTATTTT
CASSPGSHATDTQYF
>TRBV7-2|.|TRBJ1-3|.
TGTGCCAGCAGCTTAGCGCTGGCAATCTCTGGAAACACCATATATTTT
CASSLALAISGNTIYF
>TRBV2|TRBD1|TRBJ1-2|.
TGTGCCAGCAACCTAGGGACAGGGATCTATGGCTACACCTTC
CASNLGTGIYGYTF
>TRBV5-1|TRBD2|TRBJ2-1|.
TGCGCCAGCAGTTTTAGCGGGCTAAGCTCCTACAATGAGCAGTTCTTC
CASSFSGLSSYNEQFF
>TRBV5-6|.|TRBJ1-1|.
TGTGCCAGCAGTGATTACGGAGGCACTGAAGCTTTCTTT
CASSDYGGTEAFF
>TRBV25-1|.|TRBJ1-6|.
TGTGCCAGCAGTGCCCCAGGGTCCTCCTATAATTCACCCCTCCACTTT
CASSAPGSSYNSPLHF
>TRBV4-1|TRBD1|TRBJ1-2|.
TGCGCCAGCAGCCAAGAGCCGTCGTTCCCGGGGACAGCCTCTAACTATGGCTACACCTTC
CASSQEPSFPGTASNYGYTF